This section outlines one T cell receptor (beta chain) sequence together with its context. CDR3 length equals 16 residues. Between the trimmed V and J ends, which lost 4 bases and 7 bases, there was a span of 21 bases. Germline CDR1 and CDR2: SGHTS and YDEGEE. These data come from a study of blood T cell repertoires in COVID-19. Method: immunoSEQ multiplex PCR; TCRdb's copy keeps in-frame clones and lacks some. The profile shows under 150,000 clones, approximately 80% of them singletons. Assignments of participants to cohorts depended upon their own reported clinical history. This TCR came from a middle-aged woman who had recovered from COVID-19. This sequence joins TRBV5-8 and TRBJ2-1; TRBD2 might be the D (6 bases). The sequenced sample consisted of PBMCs or T cells enriched from blood (not recorded which). The CDR3 region is CASSHKGVAGRNEQFF. The CDR3 region has the DNA TGTGCCAGCAGCCATAAAGGGGTAGCTGGGAGGAATGAGCAGTTCTTC.